The clone carrying this TCR beta chain occurred many times. Its cognate antigen is unknown. This sample is part of a study of T-cell reconstitution after alpha-beta-depleted transplantation in children. CDR1 and CDR2 from the germline V gene are DFQATT and SNEGSKA (reference sequence). The CDR3 loop spans 14 amino acids. V gave up 4 bases and J gave up 3 bases, with 13 bases separating them. The library targeted TCRbeta and was prepared with unique molecular identifiers. TCRdb independently ran MiXCR on the PCR reads; one entry per CDR3 protein. The sample lists approximately 300,000 distinct CDR3 sequences, over 7% seen once, with over 7.5% in the top ten. General observations from the study: Several hundred graft clones that had expanded were reportedly the source of alpha-beta T cells about two months after transplant. T-cell counts and diversity at one year post-transplant came mainly from newly produced T cells.

The clonotype comes from a female patient aged 2-9 years who had a stem cell transplant for Fanconi anemia, so the T cells may come from the graft donor. The source was peripheral blood, collected 360 days after TCRalphabeta/CD19-depleted stem cell transplant. The chain is built from TRBV20-1 and TRBJ1-5, with D unclear. The CDR3 DNA reads as TGCAGTGCTACGACGGGTGGCCTCAATCAGCCCCAGCATTTT. It translates to CSATTGGLNQPQHF.